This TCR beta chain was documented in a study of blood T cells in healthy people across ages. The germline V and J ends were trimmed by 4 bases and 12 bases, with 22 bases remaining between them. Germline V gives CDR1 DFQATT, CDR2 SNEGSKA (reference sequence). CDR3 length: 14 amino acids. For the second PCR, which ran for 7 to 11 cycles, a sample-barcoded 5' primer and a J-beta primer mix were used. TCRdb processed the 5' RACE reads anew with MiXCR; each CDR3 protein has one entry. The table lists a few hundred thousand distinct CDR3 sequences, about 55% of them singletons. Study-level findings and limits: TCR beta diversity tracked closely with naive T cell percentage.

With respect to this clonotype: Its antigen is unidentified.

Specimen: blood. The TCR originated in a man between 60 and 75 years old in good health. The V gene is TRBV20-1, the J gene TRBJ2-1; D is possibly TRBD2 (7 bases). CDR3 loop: CSAMAGAPPDTQFF. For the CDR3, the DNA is TGCAGTGCTATGGCGGGGGCCCCCCCAGATACGCAGTTCTTC.